This T cell receptor (beta chain) was documented in a study of cytomegalovirus exposure and HLA in healthy donors. Overall study results and limits: Prior analysis indicated that the majority of TCR beta V segments exhibited productivity approximately 87% or approximately 30% of the time. Information on immune exposure was restricted to one variable (CMV serostatus). In a later analysis, HLA-associated beta chains showed higher expansion and lower generation probabilities than comparable chains.

The PCR employed 60 Vbeta primers together with 13 Jbeta primers. Only in-frame clones appear in the TCRdb table, and some are missing; sequencing was by immunoSEQ multiplex PCR. This table holds about 96,000 clones, 65% to 75% found once. Concerning this clone: Antigen: not known.

The sequence came from a female donor in good health and CMV-seropositive. Source material: PBMCs.

The CDR3 spells CASISGHRGQPQHF. CDR3 DNA sequence: TGTGCCAGCATCTCGGGTCATCGGGGACAGCCCCAGCATTTT. The chain has TRBV28 and TRBJ1-5; D is unresolved. The V and J ends lost 7 bases and 7 bases respectively, with 17 bases between them. The CDR3 loop spans 14 amino acids. In germline, CDR1 is MDHEN, CDR2 SYDVKM.